The 17 T cell receptor beta chains below all came from one sample that was sequenced in a study of blood T cell repertoires in COVID-19. Profiled with immunoSEQ multiplex PCR; TCRdb holds only in-frame clones, not every one. The data show 100,000 to 150,000 clones, 85% seen once. Sequencing was performed on peripheral blood. The receptors were sampled from a woman older than 75 with COVID-19, enrolled during active disease.

This sequence joins TRBV19 and TRBJ2-3; a possible D gene is TRBD2 (6 bases). Germline CDR1 and CDR2: LNHDA and SQIVND (reference sequence). With 6 bases removed from V and 2 bases from J, the gap between germline ends came to 21 bases. CDR3 length: 17 residues. CDR3 residues: CASSTKKKGLHTDTQYF. CDR3 sequence (DNA): TGTGCCAGTAGCACAAAAAAAAAGGGACTGCACACAGATACGCAGTATTTT.

The count of this clone is one. The chain has TRBV6-2 or TRBV6-3 and TRBJ2-7; 9 bases are a match to TRBD1. The CDR3 spans 13 residues. Germline CDR1 MNHEY, CDR2 SVGEGT. The V segment lost 6 bases and the J segment 5 bases; nucleotides outside the gene matches: 5. The CDR3 bases are TGTGCCAGCAGCCGGGACAGGGCCCACGAGCAGTACTTC. Protein product: CASSRDRAHEQYF.

V gene TRBV10-3 combines with J gene TRBJ2-3; TRBD2 matches 7 bases. CDR1 ENHRY and CDR2 SYGVKD come from the germline V gene. V lost 10 bases and J lost 1; bases outside the gene matches: 5. This CDR3 has 13 amino acids. CDR3 sequence: CATRDYGTDTQYF. The CDR3 DNA reads as TGTGCCACCCGGGACTACGGCACAGATACGCAGTATTTT.

The rearrangement links TRBV24-1 to TRBJ2-1; 7 bases are a match to TRBD2. The length of the CDR3 is 13 residues. The germline V gene encodes CDR1 KGHDR and CDR2 SFDVKD. Losses at the gene ends were 7 bases for V and 8 bases for J; bases not matched to a gene: 7. CDR3 loop: CATSGRGVDEQFF. CDR3 bases: TGTGCCACCAGCGGCCGGGGGGTAGATGAGCAGTTCTTC.

J is TRBJ2-3 and V is TRBV14; D ambiguous. This CDR3 has 14 residues. Trimming took off 5 bases at V and 0 bases at J, with 9 bases between the two ends. CDR1 is SGHDN and CDR2 is FVKESK in the germline V gene. In nucleotides, the CDR3 is TGTGCCAGCAGCATCCTCTCTAGCACAGATACGCAGTATTTT. Translated, it gives CASSILSSTDTQYF.

V gene TRBV28 combines with J gene TRBJ2-1; D call uncertain. Germline values: CDR1 MDHEN, CDR2 SYDVKM. Trimming left V 2 bases short and J 6 bases short, with 2 bases between. This CDR3 region has 11 residues. The CDR3 nucleotides are TGTGCCAGCAGTTTACTCAATGAGCAGTTCTTC. This encodes CASSLLNEQFF.

This clone occurred once. This chain connects TRBV4-1 to TRBJ2-1, with D uncertain. Trimming removed 0 bases at V and 3 bases at J, with 15 bases between. CDR1 is MGHRA, CDR2 YSYEKL, per germline. CDR3 length: 17 amino acids. CDR3 sequence (DNA): TGCGCCAGCAGCCAAGATAGCACCACCCCTATCTACAATGAGCAGTTCTTC. It yields the protein CASSQDSTTPIYNEQFF.

V is TRBV6-6 and J is TRBJ1-1; 7 bases match TRBD1. V shed 6 bases and J 14 bases; nucleotides not matched to a gene: 15. The germline gives CDR1 MNHNY, CDR2 SVGAGI (reference sequence). The CDR3 contains 13 residues. CDR3 nucleotides: TGTGCCAGCAGAGAAAGCGTAACAGGGGCGGACTTCTTT. This translates into CASRESVTGADFF.

The gene calls are TRBV6-5 and TRBJ2-2, with 8 bases that match TRBD2. The germline V gene has CDR1 MNHEY and CDR2 SVGAGI. The CDR3 sequence is 14 residues long. J lost 8 bases, V lost 5 bases, and 7 bases had no gene match. The CDR3 region is CASSNGLASGELFF. CDR3 sequence (DNA): TGTGCCAGCAGTAACGGACTAGCCTCGGGGGAGCTGTTTTTT.

The V and J genes are TRBV29-1 and TRBJ1-5; TRBD1 agrees at 8 bases. CDR1 is SQVTM, CDR2 ANQGSEA, per germline. V was pared by 3 bases and J by 7 bases, with 5 bases of the junction left unmatched. The CDR3 covers 13 residues. CDR3 nucleotides: TGCAGCGTTGATTCAGGGGGCGGGCAGCCCCAGCATTTT. Its protein is CSVDSGGGQPQHF. Using reference TRBV29-1 and TRBJ1-5 for the parts outside the CDR3, the full variable domain is SAVISQKPSRDICQRGTSLTIQCQVDSQVTMMFWYRQQPGQSLTLIATANQGSEATYESGFVIDKFPISRPNLTFSTLTVSNMSPEDSSIYLCSVDSGGGQPQHFGDGTRLSIL.

V gene TRBV2 combines with J gene TRBJ2-7; weak D call: TRBD2 (6 bases). The CDR3 has 15 residues. Germline V gene lookup returns CDR1 SNHLY and CDR2 FYNNEI. Trimming cost V 6 bases and J 2 bases, with 17 bases left between them. The CDR3 protein is CASSRNRDSAYEQYF. DNA for the CDR3: TGTGCCAGCAGCCGCAACCGGGACTCTGCCTACGAGCAGTACTTC.

This chain links TRBV5-1 with TRBJ2-7; 8 positions agree with TRBD2. Unmatched junction bases numbered 6, after V lost 0 bases and J lost 4 bases. The CDR3 length is 15 residues. In germline, CDR1 is SGHRS, CDR2 YFSETQ. The CDR3: CASSLGGTSSYEQYF. The DNA for the CDR3 is TGCGCCAGCAGCTTGGGGGGGACTAGTTCGTACGAGCAGTACTTC.

Here the CDR3 DNA reads TGCGCCAGCAGCCAAGGGCCCGTCAGTTCACCCCTCCACTTT. The encoded protein is CASSQGPVSSPLHF. J is TRBJ1-6 and V is TRBV4-3; no reliable D call. The germline V and J ends were trimmed by 1 base and 9 bases, with 10 bases remaining between them. Germline V lookup: CDR1 LGHNA, CDR2 YSLEER. The CDR3 totals 14 residues.

The chain links TRBV11-2 to TRBJ1-6, with D unclear. Trimming left V 0 bases short and J 9 bases short, with 9 bases between. From germline, CDR1 is SGHAT and CDR2 FQNNGV. This CDR3 spans 14 amino acids. DNA for the CDR3: TGTGCCAGCAGCTTAGAGGTTGGGCCTTCACCCCTCCACTTT. Protein: CASSLEVGPSPLHF.

V gene TRBV7-6 combines with J gene TRBJ1-6, with no clear D. Germline lookup yields CDR1 SGHVS and CDR2 FNYEAQ. There are 15 residues in the CDR3. V lost 7 bases, J lost 7 bases, and 17 bases lay in between. CDR3 in DNA: TGTGCCAGCACCGAATCGTCAGTCCTGAATTCACCCCTCCACTTT. Protein sequence: CASTESSVLNSPLHF.

The chain recombines TRBV7-8 with TRBJ2-2, with no clear D. V lost 8 bases and J lost 5, with 9 bases in between. The CDR3 extends over 12 amino acids. Germline CDR1 and CDR2: SGHVS and FQNEAQ. CDR3 bases: TGTGCCAGCGGCCACGCGACCGGGGAGCTGTTTTTT. This gives the protein CASGHATGELFF.

This chain links TRBV4-3 with TRBJ1-2; D is perhaps TRBD1 (6 bases). The CDR3 covers 13 residues. CDR1 is LGHNA, CDR2 YSLEER, per germline. Trimming stripped 1 base from V and 6 bases from J, with 9 bases between. Here the CDR3 reads CASSQVQGDGYTF. In DNA, the CDR3 is TGCGCCAGCAGCCAAGTACAGGGTGATGGCTACACCTTC.